These 9 T cell receptor beta chains share one sample of origin, sequenced in a study of early T cells in non-severe SARS-CoV-2 infection. One entry per CDR3 protein, called by TCRdb with MiXCR from the 5' RACE reads. Found here are around 70,000 distinct CDR3 sequences, 9% to 15% of them singletons; the top ten hold approximately 3.9%. The sample was whole blood. Receptor source: an adult who was a healthcare worker with PCR-confirmed SARS-CoV-2 infection or an uninfected control (not recorded which).

This clonotype was picked up many times. The chain employs TRBV2 and TRBJ2-1; no clear D gene. This CDR3 has 11 residues. V was cut by 3 bases and J by 9 bases, with 6 bases left in between. Germline V gives CDR1 SNHLY, CDR2 FYNNEI. CDR3 bases: TGTGCCAGCAGTGAGACGGGTGAGCAGTTCTTC. Amino acid sequence: CASSETGEQFF.

The table lists this clonotype with many counts. The rearrangement links TRBV29-1 to TRBJ1-5; perhaps TRBD1 as D (6 bases). Germline CDR1 SQVTM, CDR2 ANQGSEA. The CDR3 is 14 residues long. The ends were cut back, 6 bases at V and 5 bases at J, with 17 bases in the middle. The CDR3 is CSVAGTSRDQPQHF. For the CDR3, the DNA is TGCAGCGTCGCCGGGACATCCCGTGATCAGCCCCAGCATTTT.

This chain joins TRBV18 and TRBJ2-7; TRBD1 matches at 9 bases. Germline trimming cut 3 bases from V and 6 bases from J; bases unmatched to any gene: 9. CDR1 and CDR2 from the germline V gene are KGHSH and LQKENI. This CDR3 is built from 15 residues. In DNA, the CDR3 is TGTGCCAGCTCACCCTTGGACAGGGGCACGGGCGAGCAGTACTTC. Translation gives CASSPLDRGTGEQYF.

The table lists this clonotype with a few counts. The chain couples TRBV20-1 to TRBJ2-7; D remains unclear. The CDR3 covers 15 residues. Trimming cost V 6 bases and J 4 bases, with 22 bases left between them. Per germline, CDR1 DFQATT and CDR2 SNEGSKA (reference sequence). In DNA, the CDR3 is TGCAGTGCCCTCCACCCGGAACCCCGGTGGTACGAGCAGTACTTC. Translated, it gives CSALHPEPRWYEQYF.

In this sample, this clonotype turned up many times. The chain has TRBV9 and TRBJ2-6; D gene uncertain. Trimming cost V 4 bases and J 4 bases, with 9 bases left between them. Per germline, CDR1 SGDLS and CDR2 YYNGEE. CDR3 length equals 14 residues. CDR3: CASSPGEGANVLTF. The CDR3 DNA is TGTGCCAGCAGCCCTGGAGAAGGGGCCAACGTCCTGACTTTC.

This clonotype was detected a few times. The chain recombines TRBV13 with TRBJ2-7, with 9 nucleotides matching TRBD1. Per the germline V gene, CDR1 is PRHDT and CDR2 is FYEKMQ (reference sequence). The CDR3 is made up of 16 amino acids. V lost 0 bases, J lost 5 bases, and 8 bases stayed unmatched. The CDR3 nucleotides are TGTGCCAGCAGCTTAGGTCCCGGGACAGGGAGCGACGAGCAGTACTTC. Translation gives CASSLGPGTGSDEQYF.

The sample holds a few counts of this clonotype. The chain recombines TRBV3-1 with TRBJ2-1, with TRBD1 as a possible D gene (6 bases). Trimming removed 4 bases at V and 4 bases at J, with 17 bases between. The CDR3 covers 16 residues. Per the germline V gene, CDR1 is LGHDT and CDR2 is YNNKEL (reference sequence). The CDR3: CASSRGIRTVYNEQFF. The CDR3 DNA reads TGTGCCAGCAGCCGGGGGATCAGGACAGTATACAATGAGCAGTTCTTC.

The table lists this clonotype with many counts. V is TRBV28 and J is TRBJ1-4; unclear D gene. V was pared by 6 bases and J by 3 bases, with 14 bases between. CDR3 length: 15 amino acids. The germline gives CDR1 MDHEN, CDR2 SYDVKM. The CDR3 loop is CASSSQWLPNEKLFF. DNA of the CDR3: TGTGCCAGCAGCTCTCAATGGTTGCCTAATGAAAAACTGTTTTTT.

The V and J genes are TRBV28 and TRBJ2-7, with D hard to call. CDR1 is MDHEN, CDR2 SYDVKM, per germline. The CDR3 is 11 residues long. V was pared by 7 bases and J by 0 bases, with 4 bases between. The CDR3 here is CASMTSYEQYF. The CDR3 bases are TGTGCCAGCATGACCTCCTACGAGCAGTACTTC.